The text below deals with one TCR beta chain. Its binding antigen is unknown. The record has no base qualities; no much larger clone is one base away. Looking up the germline V gene (reference sequence) yields CDR1 LNHDA and CDR2 SQIVND. CDR3 length: 14 amino acids, cysteine to phenylalanine. Solely the CDR3 DNA is kept, with 42 bases framed from the first base. A distance of 16 bases separates the germline ends of V and J, which lose 6 bases and 7 bases respectively. The record originates from a study of cytomegalovirus exposure and HLA in healthy donors (dated 2017 in TCRdb). Regarding the complete study: According to an earlier analysis of several hundred of the donors, some 180 million T cells yielded 117 million unique TCR beta sequences and around 280 Gb of sequence data. An early release that covered about 600 HLA-typed donors contained approximately 290 gigabases of sequencing data and 65 million to 100 million unique TCR sequences. Of the roughly 400 genotyped donors, 65% to 90% fell in the genetic ancestry cluster associated with self-reported Caucasian donors. The study was designed to test whether signatures of past pathogen exposure could be identified by cataloging public T cell receptors. Using immunosequencing, the study profiled T cell repertoires from around 670 subjects and related those repertoires to cytomegalovirus serostatus. Besides the first cohort of roughly 700 subjects, a separate validation cohort made up of roughly 130 different subjects was used. High-throughput TCR immunosequencing, statistical association of individual TCRs with disease status, and machine learning were combined to predict cytomegalovirus infection status. To study patterns of TCR occurrence, a later analysis re-analyzed previously published TCR beta repertoires from just over 650 donors and added high-resolution HLA genotyping. The later analysis used no new phenotypic data to find candidate immune exposures, relying instead on TCR beta sequences and their occurrence across donors. In an earlier analysis of 587 of the donors, high-throughput TCR beta sequencing was used to judge whether each TCR beta V gene segment behaved as functional or pseudogenic. Donor age, sex, ethnicity and CMV serostatus were collected together with the repertoire data. In a later genetic analysis, genome-wide SNP genotypes for about three fifths of the roughly 670 donors were used, and that subset was treated as a discovery cohort. All discovery cohort repertoires had been generated using a single sequencing platform. HLA typing covered class I and class II loci at four-digit resolution. Typing coverage differed by locus: A, B, C, DRB1 and DQB1 were typed in roughly 620-640 donors, DQA1 in 500 to 550, DPA1 in around 600, and DPB1 in around 490. Five DR-DQ haplotypes were treated as single units for association and clustering because of strong linkage in the cohort. Among about 410 genotyped donors of the cohort, an average of around 250,000 unique TCR beta nucleotide sequences was sequenced per donor, of which 15% to 20% were non-productive. What the study reported, not specific to this receptor: A later analysis found that HLA-associated TCR beta chains were more clonally expanded and had lower generation probabilities than equally common non-associated chains. Linkage disequilibrium might explain the correlated functional status among segregating V segments, but an unknown experimental factor could not be excluded. Across donors, most TCR sequences were observed very rarely, whereas some public TCRs were present in many individuals. The cohort was sequenced for TCR beta chains only, and without alpha or paired-chain data the features that could be detected were limited. Cytomegalovirus status was reported to be diagnosed by the classifier with high specificity and sensitivity in both the original and validation cohorts. A further reported finding was that TCR beta sequences accurately predicted the HLA-A and HLA-B alleles for most subjects in the first cohort. The authors suggested that the approach could potentially be generalized to other disease states and immunological phenotypes. In a later analysis, most CMV-associated TCR beta chains were found to appear HLA-restricted, with HLA associations seemingly driven largely by CMV exposure. Roughly uniform sequencing depth across donors was assumed in presence/absence analyses, although this assumption may not hold. Because counts were too low, roughly 18 rarely observed V segments, including chromosome 9 orphons, were left out of the earlier analysis of 587 of the donors. In an earlier analysis of about 540 of the donors, most TCR beta V segments were observed in productive rearrangements about 87% or about 30% of the time, broadly matching IMGT annotations. Compared with the roughly 670-donor mean, donors in an Asian-associated ancestry cluster had fewer N-insertions in productive TCRs, according to a later genetic analysis. For the cohort, immune exposure information was limited to CMV serostatus. When HLA alleles, especially DR and DQ, strongly co-occurred, attributing TCR associations to individual alleles was difficult. A later analysis found that TCR association rates varied across HLA loci, with DRB1 alleles showing the most associated TCRs and HLA-C alleles the fewest. Three of the identified cytomegalovirus-associated TCR beta chains were confirmed in vitro to be specific for cytomegalovirus antigens. The study listed 164 TCR beta chains as associated with cytomegalovirus. A later analysis associated roughly 17,000 TCR beta sequences with specific HLA alleles at a false discovery rate of 0.05. Because the 87-base-pair reads could not distinguish some IMGT-functional V segments, including TRBV6-2 and TRBV6-3, those segments were excluded. A cluster of highly shared sequence variants was judged likely to be a technical artifact of the sequencing pipeline. In a later genetic analysis, a missense DCLRE1C variant was associated with V-gene and J-gene trimming of TCR beta chains, and the association was replicated in an independent cohort. According to a later analysis, parvovirus B19, influenza, CMV and Epstein-Barr virus appeared linked to several top co-occurrence clusters. Because HLA typing was unavailable for some donors at each locus, only the typed subset was used in association tests.

The cohort consisted of 600 or so healthy bone marrow donors. At the time of sampling, all cohort members were nominally healthy, though unrecorded immune exposures were likely present. The donor was CMV seronegative and was included in the group of a few hundred seronegative cohort members. A peripheral blood sample was provided by each donor, and peripheral blood mononuclear cells were used for TCR beta sequencing. Genomic DNA was extracted from the blood cell samples with the Qiagen DNeasy Blood Extraction Kit. The method was the immunoSEQ multiplex PCR assay. For the multiplex PCR, a mixture combining 60 forward primers for TCR Vbeta segments and 13 reverse primers for TCR Jbeta segments was used. The CDR3 region of rearranged TCR beta genes was amplified from genomic DNA with a multiplex PCR assay. The amplified TCR beta libraries were sequenced on the Illumina HiSeq System as 87-base-pair reads. In the source study's methods: Across the 670 or so repertoires, a later analysis counted approximately 83 million unique TCR beta chains, around 11 million of which were shared by at least two donors. Raw reads were error-corrected and collapsed into unique sequences with a nearest-neighbor algorithm that merged closely related sequences to remove PCR and sequencing errors. To assign V, D and J gene segments, CDR3 sequences were aligned to IMGT reference sequences. For a sequence to be retained, at least a six-nucleotide match to both a V gene segment and a J gene segment was required. Rearrangements were classified as productive when the CDR3 lacked stop codons and remained in frame with V and J, and all other rearrangements were classified as non-productive. Following IMGT convention, CDR3 was defined as the stretch from the second conserved V-encoded cysteine up to the conserved J-encoded phenylalanine. In an earlier analysis of 500 to 650 of the donors, sequences lacking an unambiguous match to a single V gene segment were excluded. An earlier analysis of 550 to 650 of the donors classified V segments as functional when productive rearrangements were above 56.7% and as segregating when the standard deviation between donors was above 5%. A statistical classification framework was developed to diagnose cytomegalovirus status using the catalog of TCR beta chain sequences. A later analysis assigned V and J genes by comparing TCR nucleotide sequences with IMGT/GENE-DB human TR gene sequences. Using the TCRdist pipeline, a later analysis assigned CDR3 sequences along with most-parsimonious VDJ recombination scenarios. In a later analysis, every TCR beta chain was defined by the combination of its CDR3 amino acid sequence and its V-gene family, and reads without a unique V-gene family were dropped. A later analysis removed roughly 590 highly shared, low-generation-probability nucleotide sequences to deal with suspected cross-contamination and a sequencing artifact. A later analysis calculated a clonal expansion index for each public chain from normalized within-repertoire ranks of inferred template counts. A later analysis computed generation probabilities with a VDJ recombination model fitted to out-of-frame rearrangements, and checked the results against IGoR. In a later analysis, TCR-TCR, TCR-HLA and TCR-CMV co-occurrence was scored with hypergeometric tests, and a repertoire-size bias correction was applied to TCR pairs. To estimate false discovery rates, a later analysis permuted the HLA or CMV assignments 20 times. In a later analysis, co-occurring TCRs were grouped using DBSCAN, with TCRdist sequence similarity added in when clustering inside HLA-allele-positive subsets. Co-occurrence clustering excluded repertoires with fewer than 30,000 or more than 120,000 public chains, plus five with anomalous nucleotide sharing. TCRdb carries this immuneACCESS record with in-frame sequences only. Its versions omit some clonotypes, under half of them owing to an unresolved V gene in the studies checked, with the rest unexplained. V and J calls and clone size are those listed in that table; D and trimming were worked out from the DNA. The sample table shows 200,000 or so clones, and 80% to 85% are seen once. The ten largest account for around 0.27% of the sample.

This sequence uses TRBV19 and TRBJ1-5; TRBD1 might be the D gene, on 5 matching bases. The sequencing input was PBMCs. This TCR was sampled from a boy aged 5-17 years in good health and CMV-seronegative. The CDR3 protein sequence reads: CASRGDGGWQPQHF. The DNA reads as follows: TGTGCCAGTAGGGGGGACGGAGGGTGGCAGCCCCAGCATTTT.